Following are 31 T cell receptor beta chains from one sample sequenced in a study of T cell responses to AZD1222 COVID-19 vaccine. Sequenced by immunoSEQ multiplex PCR; TCRdb stores in-frame clones only, minus some. The table lists about 260,000 clones, more than 80% of them singletons. Sequenced here: peripheral blood, sampled on day 0 of AZD1222 vaccination. Receptors originate from an adult in good health.

CDR3 bases: TGTGCCAGCAGCCAAGGAGGACAGGGGGGCTCCGGGGAGCTGTTTTTT. It is translated as CASSQGGQGGSGELFF. J is TRBJ2-2 and V is TRBV3-1 (or the pseudogene TRBV3-2); TRBD1 matches at 10 bases. The CDR3 length is 16 residues. Germline V lookup: CDR1 LGHDT, CDR2 YNNKEL (reference sequence). The junction had 5 bases not matched to a gene; V was cut back by 1 base and J by 6 bases.

The chain recombines TRBV6-2 or TRBV6-3 with TRBJ1-1, with TRBD1 as a possible D gene (5 bases). Deletions cut 2 bases from V and 6 bases from J, with 10 bases between. CDR1 MNHEY and CDR2 SVGEGT come from the germline V gene. The CDR3 consists of 13 residues. In nucleotides, the CDR3 is TGTGCCAGCAGTTACCGACAGATTTCTGAAGCTTTCTTT. It codes for CASSYRQISEAFF.

Of note for this clone: Other DNA sequences in the same sample also yield this CDR3. The chain carries TRBV2 and TRBJ2-3, with TRBD2 as a possible D gene (6 bases). In germline, CDR1 is SNHLY, CDR2 FYNNEI. This CDR3 has 11 amino acids. Trimming shortened V by 6 bases and J by 5 bases, and 6 bases separated the two germline ends. The CDR3 region has the DNA TGTGCCAGCAGGGGACTAGATACGCAGTATTTT. Translation gives CASRGLDTQYF.

The CDR3 nucleotides are TGTGCCCATGAGGAGGGGGTAGGGGTAATAAGCAGTGAAGCTTTCTTT. This translates into CAHEEGVGVISSEAFF. The chain combines TRBV9 with TRBJ1-1; the D gene is possibly TRBD1 (6 bases). This CDR3 region has 16 residues. The V end was cut by 10 bases, the J end by 7 bases, with 29 bases between. The germline V gene encodes CDR1 SGDLS and CDR2 YYNGEE.

CDR3 DNA: TGCGCCAGCAGCTTTCAGGGAAGCCAAGAGACCCAGTACTTC. Amino acids: CASSFQGSQETQYF. The rearrangement links TRBV5-1 to TRBJ2-5; TRBD1 might be the D (5 bases). V was clipped by 2 bases and J by 1 base, with 9 bases between them. Germline V CDR1 and CDR2: SGHRS, YFSETQ. The CDR3 runs 14 residues.

The rearrangement joins TRBV10-1 to TRBJ1-1; perhaps TRBD1 as D (6 bases). V lost 7 bases, J lost 1 base, and 10 bases lay in between. Germline V gene data show CDR1 as WNHNN and CDR2 as SYGVQD (reference sequence). The CDR3 sequence is 13 residues long. The CDR3 DNA sequence: TGCGCCAGCACCCGGGACAAGAACACTGAAGCTTTCTTT. Translation gives CASTRDKNTEAFF.

The chain is built from TRBV7-2 and TRBJ2-5, with a possible D match to TRBD1 (6 bases). CDR1 is SGHTA, CDR2 FQGNSA, per germline. Trimming took 5 bases from V and 5 from J, leaving 15 bases between them. The CDR3 consists of 14 residues. The CDR3 DNA reads TGTGCCAGCAGCGCCGGGACAAACAGGGAGACCCAGTACTTC. This codes for CASSAGTNRETQYF.

The chain joins TRBV18 to TRBJ2-7; D gene ambiguous. Germline V gene lookup returns CDR1 KGHSH and CDR2 LQKENI. V lost 1 base and J lost 4, with 8 bases in between. The CDR3 sequence is 13 residues long. This CDR3 is CASSPRDGYEQYF. In DNA, the CDR3 is TGTGCCAGCTCACCACGAGACGGTTACGAGCAGTACTTC.

J is TRBJ2-1 and V is TRBV20-1; the D gene could be TRBD1 or TRBD2 (7 bases each). Between the trimmed V and J ends, which lost 3 bases and 5 bases, there was a span of 14 bases. Germline V gene data show CDR1 as DFQATT and CDR2 as SNEGSKA (reference sequence). This CDR3 is built from 14 residues. The CDR3 loop reads CSASGQGGHNEQFF. Here the CDR3 DNA reads TGCAGTGCTAGTGGCCAGGGGGGGCACAATGAGCAGTTCTTC.

The chain links TRBV24-1 to TRBJ2-3; 7 positions agree with TRBD2. Germline V lookup: CDR1 KGHDR, CDR2 SFDVKD. This CDR3 has 12 residues. Unmatched junction bases numbered 5, after V lost 5 bases and J lost 10 bases. CDR3 loop: CATSVPSGAQYF. CDR3 coding DNA: TGTGCCACCAGTGTGCCTAGCGGTGCGCAGTATTTT.

The chain links TRBV9 to TRBJ2-3; 7 bases are shared with TRBD2. Losses at the gene ends were 4 bases for V and 2 bases for J; bases not matched to a gene: 16. CDR3 length equals 18 residues. Germline V gene sequence: CDR1 SGDLS, CDR2 YYNGEE. CDR3 region: CASSPRLTSPTSTDTQYF. Written as DNA, the CDR3 is TGTGCCAGCAGCCCCCGTTTGACTAGCCCGACCTCCACAGATACGCAGTATTTT. The entire variable domain, with the rest obtained from reference TRBV9 and TRBJ2-3, is as follows: DSGVTQTPKHLITATGQRVTLRCSPRSGDLSVYWYQQSLDQGLQFLIQYYNGEERAKGNILERFSAQQFPDLHSELNLSSLELGDSALYFCASSPRLTSPTSTDTQYFGPGTRLTVL.

The chain joins TRBV6-5 to TRBJ1-1, with D uncertain. The CDR3 length is 13 residues. V was clipped by 5 bases and J by 7 bases, with 14 bases between them. CDR1 and CDR2 from the germline V gene are MNHEY and SVGAGI. CDR3 DNA: TGTGCCAGCAGTACCTCCGACACGGTTGAAGCTTTCTTT. Its translation is CASSTSDTVEAFF.

The V call is TRBV29-1, the J call TRBJ1-1, with D unresolved. Trimming took 0 bases from V and 5 from J, leaving 13 bases between them. The CDR3 loop spans 14 amino acids. CDR1 is SQVTM and CDR2 is ANQGSEA in the germline V gene. The CDR3: CSVEEVTASTEAFF. The CDR3 coding sequence is TGCAGCGTTGAAGAGGTCACGGCTAGTACTGAAGCTTTCTTT.

This chain uses TRBV7-8 with TRBJ1-4; D is uncertain. V gave up 1 base and J gave up 0 bases, with 15 bases separating them. Germline V gene sequence: CDR1 SGHVS, CDR2 FQNEAQ. The CDR3 length is 18 residues. The CDR3 sequence is CASSLGGGRITTNEKLFF. For the CDR3, the DNA is TGTGCCAGCAGCTTAGGTGGCGGAAGGATAACAACTAATGAAAAACTGTTTTTT.

In the case of this clone: This specimen includes other DNA sequences encoding the same CDR3. The chain combines TRBV7-9 with TRBJ2-7; TRBD2 is a possible D gene (5 bases). CDR3 length: 14 residues. The germline V gene has CDR1 SEHNR and CDR2 FQNEAQ (reference sequence). V lost 1 base and J lost 0, with 7 bases in between. The CDR3 DNA sequence: TGTGCCAGCAGCTTAGTTGGGAGCTCCTACGAGCAGTACTTC. Its translation is CASSLVGSSYEQYF.

The V gene is TRBV2, the J gene TRBJ1-2, with a tentative D call TRBD1 (6 bases). The CDR3 covers 13 residues. Germline lookup yields CDR1 SNHLY and CDR2 FYNNEI. The germline V and J ends were trimmed by 5 bases and 4 bases, with 11 bases remaining between them. The chain's CDR3 is CASSTRQAYGYTF. The DNA for the CDR3 is TGTGCCAGCAGTACCCGACAGGCCTATGGCTACACCTTC.

The gene calls are TRBV19 and TRBJ2-7; TRBD1 matches at 11 bases. CDR1 and CDR2 from the germline V gene are LNHDA and SQIVND (reference sequence). J was trimmed by 3 bases and V by 5 bases; bases with no gene match: 3. The CDR3 is 14 residues long. The chain's CDR3 is CASSPGTGGYEQYF. CDR3 DNA sequence: TGTGCCAGTAGTCCTGGGACAGGGGGCTACGAGCAGTACTTC.

This clone has a single count. The V gene is TRBV4-2, the J gene TRBJ2-1, with 12 positions matching TRBD2. Germline V gives CDR1 LGHNA, CDR2 YNFKEQ. This CDR3 contains 18 residues. The trim removed 4 bases at V and 6 bases at J, leaving 13 bases unmatched. CDR3 sequence (DNA): TGTGCCAGCAGCCCTAGCCAAGCTCCTAGCGGGGGGGCCAATGAGCAGTTCTTC. As protein: CASSPSQAPSGGANEQFF.

The chain uses TRBV27 and TRBJ1-1, with D possibly matching TRBD1 (5 bases). The CDR3 loop spans 15 amino acids. Germline loops: CDR1 MNHEY, CDR2 SMNVEV (reference sequence). The ends were cut back, 8 bases at V and 0 bases at J, with 16 bases in the middle. CDR3 amino acids: CASQRRGDMNTEAFF. The CDR3 DNA sequence: TGTGCCAGCCAAAGGCGGGGCGACATGAACACTGAAGCTTTCTTT.

The rearrangement links TRBV4-1 to TRBJ2-1, with 8 bases fitting TRBD1. V lost 4 bases, J lost 5 bases, and 4 bases stayed unmatched. The CDR3 spans 14 residues. Germline values: CDR1 MGHRA, CDR2 YSYEKL. CDR3 coding DNA: TGCGCCAGCAGCCCTCTGACAGGGGACAATGAGCAGTTCTTC. Translating it yields CASSPLTGDNEQFF.

This clone came up a few times. The chain carries TRBV18 and TRBJ1-5; TRBD1 might be the D (6 bases). The V end was cut by 4 bases, the J end by 7 bases, with 11 bases between. The CDR3 extends over 13 amino acids. Per the germline V gene, CDR1 is KGHSH and CDR2 is LQKENI. The CDR3 coding sequence is TGTGCCAGCTCACACGAACAGGGCCAGCCCCAGCATTTT. Translation: CASSHEQGQPQHF.

This clone showed up just a few times. The V call is TRBV2, the J call TRBJ2-2, with TRBD1 matching 9 bases. V lost 6 bases and J lost 7; bases outside the gene matches: 3. The CDR3 totals 13 residues. Per the germline V gene, CDR1 is SNHLY and CDR2 is FYNNEI. CDR3 loop: CASRDRGVGELFF. The CDR3, as DNA: TGTGCCAGCAGGGACAGGGGAGTCGGGGAGCTGTTTTTT.

V is TRBV2 and J is TRBJ2-1; D unclear. V gave up 6 bases and J gave up 5 bases, with 17 bases separating them. There are 15 residues in the CDR3. CDR1 and CDR2 from the germline V gene are SNHLY and FYNNEI. The chain's CDR3 is CASSAAYRWDNEQFF. Written as DNA, the CDR3 is TGTGCCAGCAGCGCCGCTTATCGCTGGGACAATGAGCAGTTCTTC.

The chain is built from TRBV30 and TRBJ1-1; D call uncertain. Trimming cost V 2 bases and J 5 bases, with 9 bases left between them. The CDR3 length is 12 residues. Germline CDR1 GTSNPN, CDR2 SVGIG (reference sequence). CDR3 residues: CAWSWTKTEAFF. The CDR3 nucleotides are TGTGCCTGGAGTTGGACGAAGACTGAAGCTTTCTTT.

CDR3 sequence: CASSQDRGPYNEQFF. CDR3 sequence (DNA): TGTGCCAGCAGCCAGGACAGGGGGCCCTACAATGAGCAGTTCTTC. The chain carries TRBV11-3 and TRBJ2-1; 11 bases fit TRBD1. Germline V gene sequence: CDR1 SGHNT, CDR2 YENEEA. The CDR3 is 15 residues long. V was pared by 5 bases and J by 2 bases, with 2 bases of the junction left unmatched.

The chain recombines TRBV20-1 with TRBJ2-2; 8 nucleotides line up with TRBD2. V shed 3 bases, J shed 2 bases, and the junction held 11 bases outside the gene matches. This CDR3 has 17 amino acids. Germline V gene data show CDR1 as DFQATT and CDR2 as SNEGSKA (reference sequence). CDR3 coding DNA: TGCAGTGCTAGTTGGGTTGCGGGGGGTGGTAACACCGGGGAGCTGTTTTTT. Its protein is CSASWVAGGGNTGELFF.

The V call is TRBV2, the J call TRBJ1-1; 9 bases are shared with TRBD1. The CDR3 length is 13 residues. The germline CDR1 and CDR2 sequences are SNHLY and FYNNEI. Trimming removed 6 bases from V and 4 bases from J; junction bases left unmatched: 3. CDR3 DNA: TGTGCCAGCAGGGGGACAGGGACCACTGAAGCTTTCTTT. This codes for CASRGTGTTEAFF.

The J gene is TRBJ2-7, the V gene TRBV9; no reliable D call. V lost 5 bases, J lost 0 bases, and 6 bases lay in between. The CDR3 spans 12 residues. Germline V gene lookup returns CDR1 SGDLS and CDR2 YYNGEE. The CDR3 spells CASSLSSYEQYF. In nucleotides, the CDR3 is TGTGCCAGCAGTCTTAGCTCCTACGAGCAGTACTTC.

The V gene is TRBV5-4, the J gene TRBJ2-5; TRBD2 agrees at 9 bases. There are 14 residues in the CDR3. CDR1 is SGHNT and CDR2 is YYREEE in the germline V gene (reference sequence). Unmatched junction bases numbered 6, after V lost 7 bases and J lost 2 bases. CDR3 in DNA: TGTGCCAGCCGGACTAGCGTCCTTCAAGAGACCCAGTACTTC. Translating it yields CASRTSVLQETQYF.

The V gene is TRBV6-5, the J gene TRBJ1-4; the D gene is possibly TRBD1 (5 bases). The CDR3 spans 14 residues. V was shortened by 6 bases and J by 3 bases, with 11 bases between the two germline ends. The V gene's germline CDR1 is MNHEY and CDR2 SVGAGI. The CDR3 sequence is CASSPGGSNEKLFF. The CDR3 region has the DNA TGTGCCAGCAGCCCCGGGGGGTCTAATGAAAAACTGTTTTTT.

The chain recombines TRBV9 with TRBJ2-7; 8 nucleotides line up with TRBD2. Per germline, CDR1 SGDLS and CDR2 YYNGEE. V lost 4 bases to trimming and J lost 6 bases; unmatched junction nucleotides: 9. This CDR3 contains 14 residues. The CDR3 region has the DNA TGTGCCAGCAGCCCCCCGGGGGGGAGGAGCGAGCAGTACTTC. Encoded protein: CASSPPGGRSEQYF.